One and the same sample provided the 18 T cell receptor beta chains below, sequenced in a study of Ad26.COV2.S vaccination and SARS-CoV-2 variants. Treatment: around 19 received Ad26.COV2.S at low or high dose, single or two shots; a few received placebo; per-sample allocation not given. Collection of the samples took place on day 63 after the first injection of vaccine or placebo. Profiled with immunoSEQ multiplex PCR; TCRdb holds only in-frame clones, not every one. The table includes around 450,000 clones, over 75% detected once. This material consisted of peripheral blood, taken in a trial of Ad26.COV2.S vaccine versus placebo. These receptors all come from a person aged 18-60 years who received the Ad26.COV2.S COVID-19 vaccine or a placebo.

J is TRBJ1-3 and V is TRBV19; the D is unclear. The germline V and J ends were trimmed by 6 bases and 3 bases, with 15 bases remaining between them. The germline gives CDR1 LNHDA, CDR2 SQIVND (reference sequence). This CDR3 has 15 residues. CDR3 residues: CASRSGLDYGNTIYF. The CDR3 DNA follows: TGTGCCAGTAGAAGTGGATTGGACTATGGAAACACCATATATTTT.

The chain employs TRBV4-1 and TRBJ2-5; 8 bases are a match to TRBD1. CDR1 and CDR2 from the germline V gene are MGHRA and YSYEKL. V lost 5 bases and J lost 2; bases outside the gene matches: 4. The CDR3 spans 14 residues. Written as DNA, the CDR3 is TGCGCCAGCAGCGACCGACAGGGGCAAGAGACCCAGTACTTC. Its protein product is CASSDRQGQETQYF.

The J gene is TRBJ1-6, the V gene TRBV4-3; maybe TRBD1 (6 bases). Germline V gene sequence: CDR1 LGHNA, CDR2 YSLEER. The CDR3 is 17 residues long. Trimming shortened V by 1 base and J by 10 bases, and 20 bases separated the two germline ends. The CDR3 here is CASSQGLTRPGHSPLHF. In nucleotides, the CDR3 is TGCGCCAGCAGCCAAGGCCTAACCCGGCCGGGACACTCACCCCTCCACTTT.

Regarding this clone: Other nucleotide sequences in the sample specify the same CDR3. This chain links TRBV6-2 or TRBV6-3 with TRBJ2-2; D is undetermined. V was shortened by 0 bases and J by 6 bases, with 2 bases between the two germline ends. Germline CDR1 is MNHEY and CDR2 is SVGEGT. CDR3 length equals 12 residues. CDR3 nucleotides: TGTGCCAGCAGTTACTCGGCCGGGGAGCTGTTTTTT. Its protein product is CASSYSAGELFF.

The chain is built from TRBV7-9 and TRBJ1-2; a weak D match, TRBD1 (6 bases). Germline values: CDR1 SEHNR, CDR2 FQNEAQ (reference sequence). The CDR3 covers 15 residues. V shed 0 bases and J shed 4 bases, with 12 bases lying between them. CDR3 bases: TGTGCCAGCAGCTTAGCCCCGGGCAGGGGCTATGGCTACACCTTC. It codes for CASSLAPGRGYGYTF.

V usage is TRBV5-1 and J usage is TRBJ2-6, with D perhaps TRBD1 (5 bases). Germline V gene lookup returns CDR1 SGHRS and CDR2 YFSETQ. The germline V and J ends were trimmed by 4 bases and 2 bases, with 13 bases remaining between them. CDR3 length: 16 amino acids. The CDR3, as DNA: TGCGCCAGCAGCCAGCAGGGTATTGCTGGGGCCAACGTCCTGACTTTC. Its protein product is CASSQQGIAGANVLTF.

In this sample, this clone turned up once. The CDR3 reads CASSPARHEQYF. The CDR3 DNA sequence: TGTGCCAGCAGCCCCGCCCGCCACGAGCAGTACTTC. The gene calls are TRBV7-9 and TRBJ2-7, with D uncertain. Germline CDR1 SEHNR, CDR2 FQNEAQ (reference sequence). This CDR3 spans 12 amino acids. The V gene lost 5 bases and the J gene lost 5 bases, with 10 bases spanning the gap.

This chain connects TRBV10-3 to TRBJ2-5; 7 positions agree with TRBD1. This CDR3 is 12 amino acids long. Germline CDR1 is ENHRY and CDR2 is SYGVKD. J gave up 4 bases and V 9 bases, and 5 bases lay outside the gene matches. The DNA of the CDR3 is TGTGCCATGAGGGGGCAGGGAGAGACCCAGTACTTC. Protein product: CAMRGQGETQYF.

The chain employs TRBV4-1 and TRBJ2-1; D is possibly TRBD1 or TRBD2 (5 bases each). V was cut by 5 bases and J by 4 bases, with 18 bases left in between. Germline V gives CDR1 MGHRA, CDR2 YSYEKL. The CDR3 runs 16 residues. The CDR3 DNA is TGCGCCAGCAGCGTTCGCGAGGGGTCGGTGTACAATGAGCAGTTCTTC. Translating it yields CASSVREGSVYNEQFF.

This CDR3 reads CASSTPDRAETQYF. CDR3 bases: TGTGCCAGTAGTACCCCTGACAGGGCAGAGACCCAGTACTTC. The chain has TRBV19 and TRBJ2-5; TRBD1 agrees at 7 bases. J lost 4 bases, V lost 4 bases, and 6 bases had no gene match. Germline V gives CDR1 LNHDA, CDR2 SQIVND (reference sequence). The length of the CDR3 is 14 residues.

The CDR3 DNA reads TGTGCCAGCGGATTTCGGGGAAACACCATATATTTT. As protein: CASGFRGNTIYF. The chain is built from TRBV28 and TRBJ1-3; D is undetermined. The CDR3 is 12 residues long. The V gene's germline CDR1 is MDHEN and CDR2 SYDVKM. V lost 8 bases and J 4 bases, leaving 9 bases between the germline ends. Combining the CDR3 with reference TRBV28 and TRBJ1-3 gives the whole variable domain DVKVTQSSRYLVKRTGEKVFLECVQDMDHENMFWYRQDPGLGLRLIYFSYDVKMKEKGDIPEGYSVSREKKERFSLILESASTNQTSMYLCASGFRGNTIYFGEGSWLTVV.

V gene TRBV7-9 combines with J gene TRBJ1-4; possible D gene TRBD1, 5 bases. Between the trimmed V and J ends, which lost 3 bases and 6 bases, there was a span of 11 bases. The CDR3 contains 14 residues. Germline V CDR1 and CDR2: SEHNR, FQNEAQ (reference sequence). The CDR3 protein is CASSFGTGDEKLFF. The CDR3 DNA reads TGTGCCAGCAGCTTCGGGACCGGGGATGAAAAACTGTTTTTT.

CDR3 bases: TGCGCCAGCAGCCAAGATTGGGGCAGACTTAGCAATTCACCCCTCCACTTT. Translation gives CASSQDWGRLSNSPLHF. The chain joins TRBV4-3 to TRBJ1-6, with a tentative D call TRBD1 (5 bases). Germline V gene lookup returns CDR1 LGHNA and CDR2 YSLEER. V lost 0 bases and J 7 bases, leaving 16 bases between the germline ends. The CDR3 is 17 amino acids.

The chain combines TRBV28 with TRBJ1-2; D may be TRBD1 (6 bases). The ends were cut back, 7 bases at V and 7 bases at J, with 16 bases in the middle. CDR3 size: 13 residues. The germline gives CDR1 MDHEN, CDR2 SYDVKM. The DNA of the CDR3 is TGTGCCAGCATCCTGGCGGGACAATCTGGCTACACCTTC. This codes for CASILAGQSGYTF.

In its sample, this clone was seen once. The chain carries TRBV6-4 and TRBJ1-5; no definite D call. CDR1 is MRHNA, CDR2 SNTAGT, per germline. This CDR3 has 13 residues. The V gene lost 8 bases and the J gene lost 4 bases, with 12 bases spanning the gap. CDR3 loop: CASSQEENQPQHF. As DNA, the CDR3 is TGTGCCAGCTCCCAGGAGGAAAATCAGCCCCAGCATTTT.

This chain links TRBV5-1 with TRBJ2-3; TRBD2 matches at 8 bases. With 1 base clipped from V and 0 bases from J, the junction kept 7 bases outside the gene matches. Germline CDR1 and CDR2: SGHRS and YFSETQ. This CDR3 has 17 amino acids. The CDR3 protein is CASSLSGGGPSTDTQYF. The CDR3 nucleotides read TGCGCCAGCAGCTTGTCTGGCGGGGGGCCTAGCACAGATACGCAGTATTTT.

The chain links TRBV7-2 to TRBJ1-6, with no clear D. Between the trimmed V and J ends, which lost 1 base and 14 bases, there was a span of 15 bases. The CDR3 is 14 residues long. CDR1 and CDR2 (germline): SGHTA, FQGNSA. The DNA for the CDR3 is TGTGCCAGCAGCTTAGTTGACACGGGAGGGTCCCTCCACTTT. It is translated as CASSLVDTGGSLHF.

Comments on this clone: This sample also contains other DNA sequences that code for the same CDR3. The V and J genes are TRBV30 and TRBJ1-5; a possible D gene is TRBD1 (5 bases). Trimming took 3 bases from V and 1 from J, leaving 7 bases between them. The CDR3 is 13 residues long. Germline assignment: CDR1 GTSNPN and CDR2 SVGIG (reference sequence). The CDR3 bases are TGTGCCTGGAGCCGGGACAGCAATCAGCCCCAGCATTTT. It encodes CAWSRDSNQPQHF.